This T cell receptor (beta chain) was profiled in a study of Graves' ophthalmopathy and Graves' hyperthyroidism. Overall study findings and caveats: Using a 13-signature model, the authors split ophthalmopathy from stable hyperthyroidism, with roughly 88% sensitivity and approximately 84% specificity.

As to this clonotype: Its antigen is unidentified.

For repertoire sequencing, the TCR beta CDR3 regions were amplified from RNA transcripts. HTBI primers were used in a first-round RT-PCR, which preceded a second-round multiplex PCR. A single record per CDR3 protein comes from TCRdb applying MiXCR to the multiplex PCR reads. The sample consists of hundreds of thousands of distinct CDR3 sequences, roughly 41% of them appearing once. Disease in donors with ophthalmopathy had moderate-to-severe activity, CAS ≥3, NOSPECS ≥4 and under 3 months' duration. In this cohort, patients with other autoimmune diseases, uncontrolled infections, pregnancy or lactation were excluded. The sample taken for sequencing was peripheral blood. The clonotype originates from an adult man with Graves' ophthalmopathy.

The CDR3 DNA is TGCGCCAGCAGCCAATTCCCCCTGAACACTGAAGCTTTCTTT. Protein sequence: CASSQFPLNTEAFF. The chain combines TRBV4-3 with TRBJ1-1, with unresolved D. Germline V gene data show CDR1 as LGHNA and CDR2 as YSLEER. The V gene lost 2 bases and the J gene lost 0 bases, with 7 bases spanning the gap. The CDR3 length is 14 residues.